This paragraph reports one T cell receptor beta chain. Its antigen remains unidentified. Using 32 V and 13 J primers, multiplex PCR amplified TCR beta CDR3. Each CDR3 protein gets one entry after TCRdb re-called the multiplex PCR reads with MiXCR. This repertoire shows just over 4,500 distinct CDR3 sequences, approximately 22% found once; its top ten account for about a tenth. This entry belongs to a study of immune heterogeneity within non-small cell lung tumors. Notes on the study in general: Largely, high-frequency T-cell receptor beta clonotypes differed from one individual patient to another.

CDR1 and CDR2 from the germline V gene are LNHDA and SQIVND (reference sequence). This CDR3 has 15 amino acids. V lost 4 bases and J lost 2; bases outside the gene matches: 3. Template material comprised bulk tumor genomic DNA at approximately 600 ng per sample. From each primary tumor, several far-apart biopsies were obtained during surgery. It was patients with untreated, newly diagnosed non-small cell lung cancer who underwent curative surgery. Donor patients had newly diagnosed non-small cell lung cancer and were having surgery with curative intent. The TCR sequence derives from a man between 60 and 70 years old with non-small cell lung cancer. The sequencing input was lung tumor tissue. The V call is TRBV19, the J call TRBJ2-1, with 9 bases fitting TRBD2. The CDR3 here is CASSKIAGAYNEQFF. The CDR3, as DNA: TGTGCCAGTAGTAAAATAGCGGGGGCCTACAATGAGCAGTTCTTC.